Below, 28 T cell receptor beta chains from the same sample are listed, as sequenced in a study of CD8 T cells in Susac syndrome. cDNA came from roughly 0.5 to 1 ug RNA primed by random hexamers. TCRdb reprocessed the immunoSEQ multiplex PCR reads with MiXCR, giving one entry per CDR3 protein. The sample comprises some 150,000 distinct CDR3 sequences, 85% to 95% of which are singletons, and 0.15% to 0.2% rests with the top ten. The material sequenced was CD4+ T cells from PBMCs. Receptor source: a human donor with Susac syndrome.

V is TRBV12-3 or TRBV12-4 and J is TRBJ2-7, with D hard to call. V lost 7 bases and J 0 bases, leaving 16 bases between the germline ends. The CDR3 is made up of 15 amino acids. CDR3 nucleotides: TGTGCCAGCACGCTGTGGCCGAAACTCTCCTACGAGCAGTACTTC. Its translation: CASTLWPKLSYEQYF.

The chain is built from TRBV9 and TRBJ1-2; D remains unclear. Between the trimmed V and J ends, which lost 1 base and 8 bases, there was a span of 12 bases. The CDR3 covers 13 residues. Germline V lookup: CDR1 SGDLS, CDR2 YYNGEE. The CDR3: CASSVWPGEGYTF. Written as DNA, the CDR3 is TGTGCCAGCAGCGTATGGCCGGGTGAGGGCTACACCTTC.

The chain links TRBV20-1 to TRBJ2-7, with 10 bases matching TRBD2. CDR1 DFQATT and CDR2 SNEGSKA come from the germline V gene (reference sequence). V trimming: 3 bases; J trimming: 3 bases; junction bases outside the gene matches: 8. This CDR3 is built from 15 residues. CDR3 residues: CSASVAGGGFYEQYF. CDR3 bases: TGCAGTGCTAGCGTAGCGGGGGGCGGTTTCTACGAGCAGTACTTC.

The chain recombines TRBV14 with TRBJ2-3; D gene unclear. This CDR3 is 16 amino acids long. The germline V and J ends were trimmed by 4 bases and 2 bases, with 16 bases remaining between them. Germline V gene data show CDR1 as SGHDN and CDR2 as FVKESK. The CDR3, as DNA: TGTGCCAGCAGCCTGTCGACATCCACACACACAGATACGCAGTATTTT. Its protein product is CASSLSTSTHTDTQYF.

The rearrangement joins TRBV2 to TRBJ2-3; TRBD2 matches at 8 bases. Trimming took 6 bases from V and 0 from J; bases not matched to a gene: 8. The CDR3 has 16 amino acids. CDR1 and CDR2 from the germline V gene are SNHLY and FYNNEI. The CDR3 is CASSARGASSTDTQYF. CDR3 nucleotide sequence: TGTGCCAGCAGCGCGCGGGGGGCGTCTAGCACAGATACGCAGTATTTT.

The chain joins TRBV5-1 to TRBJ2-5; D is uncertain. This CDR3 is 12 amino acids long. V was clipped by 0 bases and J by 6 bases, with 6 bases between them. The germline V gene has CDR1 SGHRS and CDR2 YFSETQ. The CDR3 region has the DNA TGCGCCAGCAGCTTGGCAGAGCAGACCCAGTACTTC. This sequence encodes CASSLAEQTQYF.

The chain combines TRBV18 with TRBJ2-2; D may be TRBD1 (5 bases). In germline, CDR1 is KGHSH, CDR2 LQKENI. The CDR3 has 13 amino acids. The V and J ends lost 4 bases and 7 bases respectively, with 10 bases between them. CDR3 DNA sequence: TGTGCCAGCTCACAGACAGCGAACGGGGAGCTGTTTTTT. This translates into CASSQTANGELFF.

V gene TRBV15 combines with J gene TRBJ2-3; D gene ambiguous. Per germline, CDR1 LNHNV and CDR2 YYDKDF (reference sequence). The CDR3 sequence is 16 residues long. The V and J ends lost 2 bases and 0 bases respectively, with 12 bases between them. CDR3 loop: CATSRPSRASTDTQYF. The CDR3 DNA sequence: TGTGCCACCAGCAGACCCTCCAGAGCTAGCACAGATACGCAGTATTTT.

The rearrangement joins TRBV11-2 to TRBJ2-2, with D hard to call. Trimming left V 5 bases short and J 7 bases short, with 14 bases between. The CDR3 loop spans 14 amino acids. The germline CDR1 and CDR2 sequences are SGHAT and FQNNGV. The DNA of the CDR3 is TGTGCCAGCAGCCCCTGGACGGTGGGCGGGGAGCTGTTTTTT. Its protein product is CASSPWTVGGELFF.

This chain uses TRBV19 with TRBJ2-5, with D unclear. This CDR3 has 13 residues. Germline V lookup: CDR1 LNHDA, CDR2 SQIVND (reference sequence). Deletions cut 3 bases from V and 5 bases from J, with 10 bases between. The CDR3 loop is CASSMRQRETQYF. For the CDR3, the DNA is TGTGCCAGTAGTATGCGGCAGAGGGAGACCCAGTACTTC.

The chain is built from TRBV4-2 and TRBJ1-5; D is undetermined. The germline V gene encodes CDR1 LGHNA and CDR2 YNFKEQ. Deletions cut 2 bases from V and 4 bases from J, with 12 bases between. This CDR3 has 15 residues. The CDR3 reads CASSQQGGKNQPQHF. CDR3 DNA sequence: TGTGCCAGCAGCCAACAAGGAGGGAAAAATCAGCCCCAGCATTTT.

The chain recombines TRBV20-1 with TRBJ2-5; D might be TRBD1 (6 bases). V was pared by 6 bases and J by 1 base, with 9 bases between. The CDR3 length is 12 residues. Per the germline V gene, CDR1 is DFQATT and CDR2 is SNEGSKA (reference sequence). CDR3 region: CSAKGVQETQYF. The CDR3 bases are TGCAGTGCCAAGGGGGTCCAAGAGACCCAGTACTTC.

The J gene is TRBJ1-6, the V gene TRBV15; 11 bases fit TRBD1. The V gene's germline CDR1 is LNHNV and CDR2 YYDKDF (reference sequence). This CDR3 contains 18 residues. After removal of 0 bases from V and 6 bases from J, the junction contained 7 bases not matched to a gene. CDR3 residues: CATSRDRTGGGINSPLHF. CDR3 nucleotide sequence: TGTGCCACCAGCAGAGATCGGACAGGGGGCGGAATTAATTCACCCCTCCACTTT.

This clonotype was recorded only once. The chain is built from TRBV21-1 and TRBJ1-4; no DNA check was done on the table's D call, TRBD1. TRBV21-1 is assigned pseudogene status. The CDR3 has 15 residues. The CDR3 DNA reads as TGTGCCAGCAGCACAAGGACAGGGATGGATGAAAAACTGTTTTTT. Amino acids: CASSTRTGMDEKLFF.

The chain combines TRBV29-1 with TRBJ2-2; no firm D call. Germline CDR1 SQVTM, CDR2 ANQGSEA. The V end was cut by 7 bases, the J end by 6 bases, with 9 bases between. CDR3 length equals 11 residues. CDR3 coding DNA: TGCAGCGCCTATGGCCCCGGGGAGCTGTTTTTT. Amino acids: CSAYGPGELFF.

The chain joins TRBV20-1 to TRBJ2-3; TRBD2 matches at 7 bases. Germline assignment: CDR1 DFQATT and CDR2 SNEGSKA (reference sequence). This CDR3 region has 13 residues. V shed 6 bases and J 1 base; nucleotides not matched to a gene: 4. CDR3 in amino acids: CSAPGGRTDTQYF. The DNA for the CDR3 is TGCAGTGCCCCGGGGGGACGCACAGATACGCAGTATTTT.

J is TRBJ1-5 and V is TRBV20-1, with D maybe TRBD1 (5 bases). The CDR3 is 13 amino acids. In germline, CDR1 is DFQATT, CDR2 SNEGSKA (reference sequence). Trimming took 4 bases from V and 5 from J, leaving 12 bases between them. CDR3 sequence (DNA): TGCAGTGCTAACCTTCCGGGGGATCAGCCCCAGCATTTT. Translated: CSANLPGDQPQHF.

DNA of the CDR3: TGTGCCACCAGCAGAGGTCTAATTGGTACGCAGTATTTT. Translated, it gives CATSRGLIGTQYF. This chain joins TRBV15 and TRBJ2-3; D is uncertain. Per germline, CDR1 LNHNV and CDR2 YYDKDF (reference sequence). The CDR3 covers 13 residues. Trimming left V 1 base short and J 8 bases short, with 10 bases between.

This chain connects TRBV7-3 to TRBJ2-5, with a weak D call TRBD2 (5 bases). Trimming took off 5 bases at V and 6 bases at J, with 13 bases between the two ends. The CDR3 length is 13 residues. The V gene's germline CDR1 is SGHTA and CDR2 FQGTGA. The CDR3 nucleotides are TGTGCCAGCAGCCCCCAGGCGGGCAAGACCCAGTACTTC. It translates to CASSPQAGKTQYF.

The chain combines TRBV4-3 with TRBJ2-3; D is undetermined. Germline loops: CDR1 LGHNA, CDR2 YSLEER. The CDR3 covers 13 residues. V shed 1 base and J shed 2 bases, with 4 bases lying between them. This CDR3 reads CASSQGNTDTQYF. CDR3 in DNA: TGCGCCAGCAGCCAAGGGAACACAGATACGCAGTATTTT.

As DNA, the CDR3 is TGTGCCAGCCAGCGGGACCCCACAGATACGCAGTATTTT. It translates to CASQRDPTDTQYF. V gene TRBV6-5 combines with J gene TRBJ2-3, with 7 bases lining up with TRBD2. There are 13 residues in the CDR3. CDR1 and CDR2 (germline): MNHEY, SVGAGI. The V and J ends lost 8 bases and 2 bases, in that order; junction bases with no gene match: 4.

The rearrangement joins TRBV25-1 to TRBJ1-6; no reliable D call. Trimming took off 4 bases at V and 7 bases at J, with 11 bases between the two ends. This CDR3 has 14 amino acids. Per the germline V gene, CDR1 is MGHDK and CDR2 is SYGVNS. The CDR3 DNA sequence: TGTGCCAGCAGTGTTGGTACGCGGAATTCACCCCTCCACTTT. Translated: CASSVGTRNSPLHF.

Comment on this clonotype: One end of the junction is discordant with germline, which a read error may explain. The chain links TRBV20-1 to TRBJ2-5; TRBD1 aligns across 8 bases. Germline CDR1 is DFQATT and CDR2 is SNEGSKA (reference sequence). The CDR3 covers 17 residues. The CDR3 here is CSARDESGGDPRETQYF. As DNA, the CDR3 is TGCAGTGCTCGAGACGAATCAGGGGGCGATCCGAGGGAGACCCAGTACTTC.

The chain uses TRBV20-1 and TRBJ2-5; 7 bases are a match to TRBD2. Germline V gene data show CDR1 as DFQATT and CDR2 as SNEGSKA (reference sequence). This CDR3 comprises 16 residues. Trimming removed 3 bases from V and 2 bases from J; junction bases left unmatched: 12. The CDR3 sequence: CSASPRDYSKQETQYF. CDR3 sequence (DNA): TGCAGTGCTAGCCCCCGGGACTACTCGAAACAAGAGACCCAGTACTTC.

The V and J genes are TRBV6-4 and TRBJ1-6; 10 nucleotides match TRBD1. Trimming removed 5 bases from V and 10 bases from J; junction bases left unmatched: 11. Per the germline V gene, CDR1 is MRHNA and CDR2 is SNTAGT. The CDR3 length is 16 residues. Here the CDR3 DNA reads TGTGCCAGCAGTTCCTCACCGACAGGGGGCTTATCACCCCTCCACTTT. Its translation: CASSSSPTGGLSPLHF.

The V and J genes are TRBV5-6 and TRBJ2-2, with D perhaps being TRBD1 or TRBD2 (5 bases each). Trimming shortened V by 1 base and J by 4 bases, and 14 bases separated the two germline ends. The V gene's germline CDR1 is SGHDT and CDR2 YYEEEE. The CDR3 length is 16 residues. CDR3 coding DNA: TGTGCCAGCAGCTTGTTCGGGGCCCCGGGCACCGGGGAGCTGTTTTTT. Its protein is CASSLFGAPGTGELFF.

The chain has TRBV7-2 and TRBJ2-5; 15 positions agree with TRBD2. The trim removed 8 bases at V and 2 bases at J, leaving 6 bases unmatched. CDR3 size: 16 residues. From germline, CDR1 is SGHTA and CDR2 FQGNSA. CDR3 protein: CASQVGLAGGQETQYF. The CDR3 DNA follows: TGTGCCAGCCAGGTTGGACTAGCGGGGGGGCAAGAGACCCAGTACTTC.

The chain combines TRBV12-3 or TRBV12-4 with TRBJ2-5; D possibly matches TRBD1 or TRBD2 (6 bases each). The length of the CDR3 is 15 residues. V shed 3 bases and J shed 2 bases, with 13 bases lying between them. CDR3 in amino acids: CASSFAGQRQETQYF. The CDR3 DNA follows: TGTGCCAGCAGTTTTGCGGGACAAAGGCAAGAGACCCAGTACTTC.